Listed below are T cell receptor beta chains from one sample, sequenced in a study of blood T cells in healthy people across ages. TCRdb processed the 5' RACE reads anew with MiXCR; each CDR3 protein has one entry. The repertoire holds about 1.8 million distinct CDR3 sequences, roughly 49% seen once, with approximately 2% in the top ten. Sequenced: blood. The receptors shown here come from a woman aged 35 to 49 in good health. Both conserved end residues are part of each CDR3.

V gene	CDR3 protein
TRBV4-3	CASSQDEGRNSPLHF
TRBV4-3	CASSQDRQGTNYGYTF
TRBV2	CANPQAGDRGYNEQFF
TRBV19	CASIPQGGYEQYF
TRBV4-1	CASSQVWGSEYTQYF
TRBV29-1	CSVDTGQGQGFEQFF
TRBV7-2	CASSPEPNRGTAKSIQYF
TRBV20-1	CSATASEGPRSYNEQFF
TRBV20-1	CSTSMADSPLHF
TRBV20-1	CSAIAGTALGEQYF
TRBV25-1	CASSDRQGRNYGYTF
TRBV29-1	CSVYGGASYEQYF
TRBV6-5	CASSYDTVNNEQFF